These 10 T cell receptor beta chains were sequenced from one sample in a study of T cells after somatic rescue of genetic block. Sequencing was performed with immunoSEQ multiplex PCR; in TCRdb, only in-frame clones are kept and a portion is missing. The sample shows over 95,000 clones, around nine tenths of them seen only once. The sequenced sample consisted of peripheral blood mononuclear cells (PBMCs). The source is a woman younger than 35.

V and J are TRBV4-1 and TRBJ2-1; 7 bases are shared with TRBD1. V was pared by 1 base and J by 9 bases, with 6 bases of the junction left unmatched. The V gene's germline CDR1 is MGHRA and CDR2 YSYEKL. The CDR3 covers 14 residues. CDR3 in DNA: TGCGCCAGCAGCCAAGTCCAGGGGGAGTTTGAGCAGTTCTTC. Encoded protein: CASSQVQGEFEQFF.

The chain uses TRBV19 and TRBJ2-1; D is undetermined. CDR3 length: 14 amino acids. Looked up from germline, CDR1 is LNHDA and CDR2 is SQIVND (reference sequence). V dropped 4 bases and J dropped 7 bases, with 14 bases sitting between them. The CDR3: CASSTGTPRNEQFF. The CDR3 region has the DNA TGTGCCAGTAGTACCGGAACCCCGCGGAATGAGCAGTTCTTC.

The gene calls are TRBV11-1 and TRBJ1-6; D call uncertain. Trimming removed 3 bases at V and 8 bases at J, with 14 bases between. CDR1 SGHAT and CDR2 FQDESV come from the germline V gene (reference sequence). This CDR3 region has 15 residues. CDR3 protein: CASSFFHAADSPLHF. The CDR3 region has the DNA TGTGCCAGCAGCTTTTTTCACGCGGCGGATTCACCCCTCCACTTT.

Here the CDR3 reads CASSLRGNYEQYF. In DNA, the CDR3 is TGCGCCAGCAGCTTGAGGGGGAACTACGAGCAGTACTTC. The chain links TRBV5-1 to TRBJ2-7, with D perhaps matching TRBD1 (6 bases). With 1 base removed from V and 3 bases from J, the gap between germline ends came to 8 bases. Germline lookup yields CDR1 SGHRS and CDR2 YFSETQ. CDR3 size: 13 residues.

This sequence joins TRBV15 and TRBJ1-4; D not certain. V lost 4 bases and J 5 bases, leaving 11 bases between the germline ends. CDR1 and CDR2 from the germline V gene are LNHNV and YYDKDF (reference sequence). The length of the CDR3 is 14 residues. Here the CDR3 reads CATSTAEPNEKLFF. DNA for the CDR3: TGTGCCACCAGCACGGCGGAGCCAAATGAAAAACTGTTTTTT.

V gene TRBV7-2 combines with J gene TRBJ2-1, with TRBD1 identical over 7 bases. The CDR3 is 16 residues long. From germline, CDR1 is SGHTA and CDR2 FQGNSA. J lost 0 bases, V lost 5 bases, and 7 bases had no gene match. The CDR3 here is CASSVQGRSSYNEQFF. CDR3 DNA: TGTGCCAGCAGCGTACAGGGGCGCAGCTCCTACAATGAGCAGTTCTTC. The full variable domain, completed using reference TRBV7-2 and TRBJ2-1, is GAGVSQSPSNKVTEKGKDVELRCDPISGHTALYWYRQSLGQGLEFLIYFQGNSAPDKSGLPSDRFSAERTGGSVSTLTIQRTQQEDSAVYLCASSVQGRSSYNEQFFGPGTRLTVL.

J is TRBJ1-3 and V is TRBV18; tentative D call: TRBD1 (6 bases). Trimming pared 1 base from V and 0 bases from J, leaving 10 bases between. This CDR3 has 16 amino acids. Per germline, CDR1 KGHSH and CDR2 LQKENI. CDR3 region: CASSPLTRGSGNTIYF. CDR3 coding DNA: TGTGCCAGCTCACCACTTACCAGGGGCTCTGGAAACACCATATATTTT.

V is TRBV18 and J is TRBJ1-4, with 7 bases fitting TRBD1. Per the germline V gene, CDR1 is KGHSH and CDR2 is LQKENI. Trimming removed 3 bases from V and 7 bases from J; junction bases left unmatched: 5. This CDR3 spans 14 amino acids. CDR3 region: CASSPAAGGEKLFF. The CDR3 coding sequence is TGTGCCAGCTCACCGGCGGCAGGGGGTGAAAAACTGTTTTTT.

The chain carries TRBV6-5 and TRBJ1-3; D unclear. CDR1 and CDR2 (germline): MNHEY, SVGAGI. Trimming shortened V by 2 bases and J by 0 bases, and 5 bases separated the two germline ends. The CDR3 runs to 14 residues. The CDR3: CASSYDNSGNTIYF. The CDR3 nucleotides read TGTGCCAGCAGTTACGACAACTCTGGAAACACCATATATTTT.

The rearrangement links TRBV27 to TRBJ1-4; TRBD1 aligns across 9 bases. Germline V gives CDR1 MNHEY, CDR2 SMNVEV (reference sequence). This CDR3 is built from 15 residues. V shed 5 bases and J 7 bases; nucleotides not matched to a gene: 8. The CDR3: CASSPNRGQGEKLFF. CDR3 coding DNA: TGTGCCAGCAGTCCCAACAGGGGGCAGGGTGAAAAACTGTTTTTT.